This T cell receptor (beta chain) was profiled in a study of CD8+ T cells in alopecia areata. Once RNA had been extracted, it was reverse transcribed into cDNA to act as the sequencing template. Only in-frame clones appear in the TCRdb table, and some are missing; sequencing was by immunoSEQ multiplex PCR. The sample yields 100,000 to 150,000 clones, 58% seen once. Unmatched junction bases numbered 5, after V lost 6 bases and J lost 4 bases. CDR1 is GTSNPN, CDR2 SVGIG, per germline (reference sequence). CDR3 length: 13 amino acids. V gene TRBV30 combines with J gene TRBJ1-4; TRBD1 matches at 7 bases. The sequenced sample was CD4+ T cells sorted from blood, obtained at week 0. This sequence originates from a human donor with alopecia areata. The CDR3 DNA reads TGTGCCTGTTACAGGGGATATAATGAAAAACTGTTTTTT. This sequence encodes CACYRGYNEKLFF.